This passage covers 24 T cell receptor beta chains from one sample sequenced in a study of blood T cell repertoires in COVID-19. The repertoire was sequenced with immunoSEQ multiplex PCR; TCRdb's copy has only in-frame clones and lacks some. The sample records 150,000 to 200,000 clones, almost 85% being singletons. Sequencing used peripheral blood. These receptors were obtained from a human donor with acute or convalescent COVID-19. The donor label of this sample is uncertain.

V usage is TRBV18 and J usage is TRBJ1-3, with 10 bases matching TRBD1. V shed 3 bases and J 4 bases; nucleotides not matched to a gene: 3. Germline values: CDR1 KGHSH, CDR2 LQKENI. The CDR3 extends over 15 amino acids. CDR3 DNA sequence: TGTGCCAGCTCACCGGGACAGGGGCCGGGAAACACCATATATTTT. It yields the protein CASSPGQGPGNTIYF.

In DNA, the CDR3 is TGTGCCAGCAGCGTAAGACTGGGTACCGGGGAGCTGTTTTTT. Its protein is CASSVRLGTGELFF. The chain employs TRBV5-8 and TRBJ2-2; D not resolved. The germline V and J ends were trimmed by 4 bases and 5 bases, with 12 bases remaining between them. The CDR3 loop spans 14 amino acids. The germline V gene has CDR1 SGHTS and CDR2 YDEGEE.

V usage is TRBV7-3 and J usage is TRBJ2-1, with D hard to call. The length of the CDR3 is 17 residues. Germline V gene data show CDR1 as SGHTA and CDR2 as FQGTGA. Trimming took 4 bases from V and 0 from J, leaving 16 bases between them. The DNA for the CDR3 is TGTGCCAGCAGCTCCTTTGGCGGAACGAGCTCCTACAATGAGCAGTTCTTC. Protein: CASSSFGGTSSYNEQFF.

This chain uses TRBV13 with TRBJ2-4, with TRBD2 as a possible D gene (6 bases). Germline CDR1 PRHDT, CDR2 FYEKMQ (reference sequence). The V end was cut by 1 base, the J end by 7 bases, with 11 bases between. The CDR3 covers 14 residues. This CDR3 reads CASSLDAGRNIQYF. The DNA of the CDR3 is TGTGCCAGCAGCTTAGATGCAGGGAGGAACATTCAGTACTTC.

The CDR3 here is CASSSDRGNTIYF. The CDR3 bases are TGTGCCAGCAGCAGCGACAGGGGAAACACCATATATTTT. V is TRBV7-3 and J is TRBJ1-3; TRBD1 might be the D (6 bases). CDR1 and CDR2 from the germline V gene are SGHTA and FQGTGA. This CDR3 spans 13 amino acids. The V end lost 5 bases, the J end lost 4 bases, and 9 bases lay between the germline ends.

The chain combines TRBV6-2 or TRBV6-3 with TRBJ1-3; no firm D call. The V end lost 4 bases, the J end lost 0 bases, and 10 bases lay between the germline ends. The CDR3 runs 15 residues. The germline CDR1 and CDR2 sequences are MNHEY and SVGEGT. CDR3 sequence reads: CASSSQATSGNTIYF. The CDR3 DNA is TGTGCCAGCAGTTCCCAGGCGACCTCTGGAAACACCATATATTTT.

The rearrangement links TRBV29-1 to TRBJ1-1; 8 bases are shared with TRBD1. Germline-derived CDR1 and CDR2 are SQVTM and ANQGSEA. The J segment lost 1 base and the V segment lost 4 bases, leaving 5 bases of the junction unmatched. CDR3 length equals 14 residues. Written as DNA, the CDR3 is TGCAGCGTTGTCTTTGGACAGGGGAACACTGAAGCTTTCTTT. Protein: CSVVFGQGNTEAFF.

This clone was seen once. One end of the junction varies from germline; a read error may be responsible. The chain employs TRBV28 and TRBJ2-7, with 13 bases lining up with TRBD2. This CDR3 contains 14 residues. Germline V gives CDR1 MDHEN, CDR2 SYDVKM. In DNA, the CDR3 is TGTGCCAGCAGTTTGTACACTAGCGGGAGGGCCGGGAACTTC. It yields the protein CASSLYTSGRAGNF. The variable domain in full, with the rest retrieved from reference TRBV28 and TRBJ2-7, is DVKVTQSSRYLVKRTGEKVFLECVQDMDHENMFWYRQDPGLGLRLIYFSYDVKMKEKGDIPEGYSVSREKKERFSLILESASTNQTSMYLCASSLYTSGRAGNFGPGTRLTVT.

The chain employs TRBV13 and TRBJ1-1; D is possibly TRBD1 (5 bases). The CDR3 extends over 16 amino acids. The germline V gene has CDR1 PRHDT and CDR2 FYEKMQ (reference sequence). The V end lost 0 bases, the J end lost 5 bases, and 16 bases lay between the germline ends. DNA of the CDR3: TGTGCCAGCAGCTTAGGACTTAGGGGAACGAGGACTGAAGCTTTCTTT. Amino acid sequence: CASSLGLRGTRTEAFF. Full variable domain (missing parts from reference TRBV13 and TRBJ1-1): AAGVIQSPRHLIKEKRETATLKCYPIPRHDTVYWYQQGPGQDPQFLISFYEKMQSDKGSIPDRFSAQQFSDYHSELNMSSLELGDSALYFCASSLGLRGTRTEAFFGQGTRLTVV.

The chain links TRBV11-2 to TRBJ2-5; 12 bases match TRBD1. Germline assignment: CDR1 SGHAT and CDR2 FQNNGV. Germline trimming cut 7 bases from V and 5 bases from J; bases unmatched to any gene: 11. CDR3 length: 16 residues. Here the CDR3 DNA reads TGTGCCAGCACTCGCAGGGGACAGGGGGCTGGGGAGACCCAGTACTTC. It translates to CASTRRGQGAGETQYF.

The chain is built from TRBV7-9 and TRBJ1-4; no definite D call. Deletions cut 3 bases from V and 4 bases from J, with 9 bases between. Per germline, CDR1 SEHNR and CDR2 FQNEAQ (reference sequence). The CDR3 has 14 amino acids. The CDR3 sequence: CASSFYRDNEKLFF. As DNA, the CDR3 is TGTGCCAGCAGCTTTTACAGAGATAATGAAAAACTGTTTTTT.

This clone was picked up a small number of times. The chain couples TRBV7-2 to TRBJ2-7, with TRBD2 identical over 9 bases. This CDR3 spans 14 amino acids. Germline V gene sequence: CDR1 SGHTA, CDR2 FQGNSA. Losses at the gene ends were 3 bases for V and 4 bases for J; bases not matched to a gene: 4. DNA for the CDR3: TGTGCCAGCAGCTTGACTAGCGGACAGTACGAGCAGTACTTC. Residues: CASSLTSGQYEQYF. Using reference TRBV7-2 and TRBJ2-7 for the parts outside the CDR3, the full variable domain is GAGVSQSPSNKVTEKGKDVELRCDPISGHTALYWYRQSLGQGLEFLIYFQGNSAPDKSGLPSDRFSAERTGGSVSTLTIQRTQQEDSAVYLCASSLTSGQYEQYFGPGTRLTVT.

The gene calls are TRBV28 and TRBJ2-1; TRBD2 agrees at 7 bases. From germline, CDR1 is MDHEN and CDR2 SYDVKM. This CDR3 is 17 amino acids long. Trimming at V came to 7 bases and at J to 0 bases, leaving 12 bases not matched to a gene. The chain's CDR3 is CASTATEGRASYNEQFF. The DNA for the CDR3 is TGTGCCAGCACCGCTACCGAGGGGAGGGCCTCCTACAATGAGCAGTTCTTC.

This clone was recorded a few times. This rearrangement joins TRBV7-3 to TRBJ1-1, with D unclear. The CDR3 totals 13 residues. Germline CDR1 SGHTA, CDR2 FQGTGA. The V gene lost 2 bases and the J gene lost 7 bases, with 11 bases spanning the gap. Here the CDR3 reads CASSLVVYGEAFF. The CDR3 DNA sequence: TGTGCCAGCAGCTTAGTAGTTTACGGTGAAGCTTTCTTT.

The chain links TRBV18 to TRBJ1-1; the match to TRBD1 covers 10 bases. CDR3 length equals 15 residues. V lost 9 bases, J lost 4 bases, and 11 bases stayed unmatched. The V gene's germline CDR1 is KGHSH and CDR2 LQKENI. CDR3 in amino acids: CASSLLGTGATEAFF. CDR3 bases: TGTGCCAGTTCCCTTTTAGGGACAGGGGCCACTGAAGCTTTCTTT.

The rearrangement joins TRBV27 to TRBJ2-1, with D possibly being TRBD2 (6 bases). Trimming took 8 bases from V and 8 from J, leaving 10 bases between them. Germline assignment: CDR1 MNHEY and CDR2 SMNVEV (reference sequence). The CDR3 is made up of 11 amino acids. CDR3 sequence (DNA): TGTGCCAGCGCTCGGGGGTATGAGCAGTTCTTC. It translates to CASARGYEQFF.

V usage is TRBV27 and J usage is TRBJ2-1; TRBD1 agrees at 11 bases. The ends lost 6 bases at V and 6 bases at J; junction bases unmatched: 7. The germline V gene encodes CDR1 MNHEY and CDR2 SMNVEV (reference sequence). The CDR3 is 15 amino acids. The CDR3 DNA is TGTGCCAGCAGCACCGGGACAGGGGGTGGCAATGAGCAGTTCTTC. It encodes CASSTGTGGGNEQFF.

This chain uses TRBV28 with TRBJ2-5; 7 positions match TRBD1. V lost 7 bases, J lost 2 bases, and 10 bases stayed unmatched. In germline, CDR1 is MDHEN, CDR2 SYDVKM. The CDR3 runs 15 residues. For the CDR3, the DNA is TGTGCCAGCACCCAAGGGGGCGTAGGTCAAGAGACCCAGTACTTC. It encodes CASTQGGVGQETQYF.

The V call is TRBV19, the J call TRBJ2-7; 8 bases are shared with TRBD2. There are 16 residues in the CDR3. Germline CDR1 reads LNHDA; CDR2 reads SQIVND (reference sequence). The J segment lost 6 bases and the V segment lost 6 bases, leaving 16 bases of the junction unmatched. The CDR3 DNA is TGTGCCAGTAGCTACATGACCGGGACTAGTGCCGCCGAGCAGTACTTC. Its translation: CASSYMTGTSAAEQYF.

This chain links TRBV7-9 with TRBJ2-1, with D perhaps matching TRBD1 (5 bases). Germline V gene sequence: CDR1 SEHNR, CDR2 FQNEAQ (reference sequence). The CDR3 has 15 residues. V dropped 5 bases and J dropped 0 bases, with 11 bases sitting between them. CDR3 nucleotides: TGTGCCAGCAGCCTACGACAGAGCTCCTACAATGAGCAGTTCTTC. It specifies CASSLRQSSYNEQFF.

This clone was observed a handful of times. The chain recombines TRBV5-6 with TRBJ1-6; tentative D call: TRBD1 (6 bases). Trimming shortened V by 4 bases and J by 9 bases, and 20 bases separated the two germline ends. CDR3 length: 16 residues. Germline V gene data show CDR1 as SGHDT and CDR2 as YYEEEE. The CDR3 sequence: CASSPGAGALSSPLHF. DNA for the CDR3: TGTGCCAGCAGCCCTGGCGCAGGGGCGTTGAGTTCACCCCTCCACTTT.

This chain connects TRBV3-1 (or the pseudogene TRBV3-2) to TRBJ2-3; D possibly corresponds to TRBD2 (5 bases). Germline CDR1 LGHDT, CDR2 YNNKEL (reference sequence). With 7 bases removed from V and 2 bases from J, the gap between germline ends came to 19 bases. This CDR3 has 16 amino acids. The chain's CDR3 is CASTRGYSTFTDTQYF. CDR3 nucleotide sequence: TGTGCCAGCACCCGCGGGTACTCCACCTTCACAGATACGCAGTATTTT.

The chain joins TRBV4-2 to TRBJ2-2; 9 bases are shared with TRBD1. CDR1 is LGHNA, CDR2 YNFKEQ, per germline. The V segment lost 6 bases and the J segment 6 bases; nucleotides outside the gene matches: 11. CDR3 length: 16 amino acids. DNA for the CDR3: TGTGCCAGCAGTCGAACAGGGGGCGAGGCGCCCGGGGAGCTGTTTTTT. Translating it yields CASSRTGGEAPGELFF.

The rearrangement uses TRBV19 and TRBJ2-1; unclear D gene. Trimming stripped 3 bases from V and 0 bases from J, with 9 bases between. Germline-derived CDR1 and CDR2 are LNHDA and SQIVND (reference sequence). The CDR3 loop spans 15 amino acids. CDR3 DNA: TGTGCCAGTAGTATTGAGGCTAGCTCCTACAATGAGCAGTTCTTC. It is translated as CASSIEASSYNEQFF.